This T cell receptor (beta chain) is from a study of cytomegalovirus exposure and HLA in healthy donors. Findings and caveats of the study: Researchers reported from a later analysis that most CMV-associated TCR beta chains appeared HLA-restricted.

The primer mix had 60 Vbeta and 13 Jbeta primers. Produced via immunoSEQ multiplex PCR; TCRdb's table is partial and in-frame only. The specimen's table records more than 130,000 clones. For this clone: The antigen is not known.

The germline CDR1 and CDR2 sequences are SGHRS and YFSETQ. The CDR3 is 15 residues long. Trimming cost V 2 bases and J 0 bases; bases outside gene matches: 5. The sequence was collected from a man aged 40-49 years in good health and CMV-seronegative. Sequenced input: PBMCs. The chain recombines TRBV5-1 with TRBJ2-7; TRBD1 agrees at 7 bases. The chain's CDR3 is CASSFGQGVSYEQYF. The CDR3 region has the DNA TGCGCCAGCAGCTTTGGGCAGGGGGTCTCCTACGAGCAGTACTTC. Drawing the rest from reference TRBV5-1 and TRBJ2-7, the complete variable domain is KAGVTQTPRYLIKTRGQQVTLSCSPISGHRSVSWYQQTPGQGLQFLFEYFSETQRNKGNFPGRFSGRQFSNSRSEMNVSTLELGDSALYLCASSFGQGVSYEQYFGPGTRLTVT.